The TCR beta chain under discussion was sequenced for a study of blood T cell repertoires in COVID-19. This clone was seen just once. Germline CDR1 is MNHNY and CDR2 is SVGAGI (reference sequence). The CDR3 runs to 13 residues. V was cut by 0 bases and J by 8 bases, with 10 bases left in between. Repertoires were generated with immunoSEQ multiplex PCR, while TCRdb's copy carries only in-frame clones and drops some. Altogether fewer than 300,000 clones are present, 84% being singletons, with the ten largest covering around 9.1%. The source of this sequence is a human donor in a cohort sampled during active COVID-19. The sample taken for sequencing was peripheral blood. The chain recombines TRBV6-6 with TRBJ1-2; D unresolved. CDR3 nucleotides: TGTGCCAGCAGTTACTCGGCCGGCGGAGGCTACACCTTC. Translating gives CASSYSAGGGYTF.